The rows below give T cell receptor beta chains drawn from one sample of a study of post-analysis software for immune sequencing data. In TCRdb, the PCR reads were re-called with MiXCR into one record per CDR3 protein. Seen here are roughly 400,000 distinct CDR3 sequences, roughly 38% observed once, and the top ten hold less than 10%. Sequenced sample: blood. Receptors originate from a girl aged 2-10 years with multiple sclerosis. CDR3s include the opening cysteine and the closing phenylalanine or tryptophan. A D gene is named only where the DNA matches it firmly. Some rows mark clone size as missing; the rest say once, few, many or name a class of expanded clone.

d_call: TRBD1; v_call: TRBV29-1; clone_size: NA; j_call: TRBJ1-1; cdr3_aa: CSAGTGSEAFF; cdr3_nt: TGCAGCGCAGGGACAGGGTCGGAAGCTTTCTTT
d_call: TRBD2; v_call: TRBV7-3; clone_size: NA; j_call: TRBJ2-1; cdr3_aa: CASSLISGGAFNEQFF; cdr3_nt: TGTGCCAGCAGCTTAATCAGCGGGGGGGCCTTCAATGAGCAGTTCTTC
d_call: TRBD1; v_call: TRBV3-1; clone_size: few; j_call: TRBJ2-7; cdr3_aa: CASSQVPGQAYEQYF; cdr3_nt: TGTGCCAGCAGCCAAGTCCCGGGACAGGCCTACGAGCAGTACTTC
d_call: NA; v_call: TRBV7-2; clone_size: NA; j_call: TRBJ2-3; cdr3_aa: CASSLSYTPVYF; cdr3_nt: TGTGCCAGCAGCTTAAGTTACACCCCCGTGTATTTT
d_call: NA; v_call: TRBV11-3; clone_size: NA; j_call: TRBJ1-1; cdr3_aa: CASSFSWNTEAFF; cdr3_nt: TGTGCCAGCAGCTTCAGCTGGAACACTGAAGCTTTCTTT
d_call: NA; v_call: TRBV28; clone_size: NA; j_call: TRBJ2-3; cdr3_aa: CASSLKVPNTQYF; cdr3_nt: TGTGCCAGCAGTTTAAAGGTCCCGAATACGCAGTATTTT
d_call: NA; v_call: TRBV14; clone_size: few; j_call: TRBJ1-5; cdr3_aa: CASSQGSGPPGHRNQPQHF; cdr3_nt: TGTGCCAGCAGCCAAGGGTCGGGGCCACCGGGACACAGGAATCAGCCCCAGCATTTT
d_call: NA; v_call: TRBV4-3; clone_size: NA; j_call: TRBJ1-2; cdr3_aa: CASSQERWTATFYGYTF; cdr3_nt: TGCGCCAGCAGCCAAGAGCGCTGGACAGCTACCTTCTATGGCTACACCTTC
d_call: TRBD1; v_call: TRBV6-2/TRBV6-3; clone_size: NA; j_call: TRBJ2-5; cdr3_aa: CASSYSNLVGTGRRNQETQYF; cdr3_nt: TGTGCCAGCAGTTACTCGAACCTGGTAGGGACAGGGAGGCGGAACCAAGAGACCCAGTACTTC
d_call: TRBD1; v_call: TRBV27; clone_size: NA; j_call: TRBJ2-7; cdr3_aa: CASRFGDSHYEQYF; cdr3_nt: TGTGCCAGCAGGTTTGGGGACAGCCACTACGAGCAGTACTTC
d_call: TRBD1; v_call: TRBV12-5; clone_size: NA; j_call: TRBJ2-5; cdr3_aa: CASGLIPTGLEGQETQYF; cdr3_nt: TGTGCTAGTGGTTTGATCCCGACAGGGCTGGAAGGACAAGAGACCCAGTACTTC
d_call: NA; v_call: TRBV7-6; clone_size: once; j_call: TRBJ1-1; cdr3_aa: CASSLGTKGGGNTEAFF; cdr3_nt: TGTGCCAGCAGCTTAGGGACGAAGGGCGGGGGGAACACTGAAGCTTTCTTT
d_call: NA; v_call: TRBV3-1; clone_size: NA; j_call: TRBJ1-2; cdr3_aa: CVSSQDVGVNYGYTF; cdr3_nt: TGTGTCAGCAGCCAAGATGTGGGGGTTAACTATGGCTACACCTTC
d_call: NA; v_call: TRBV12-3/TRBV12-4; clone_size: NA; j_call: TRBJ1-2; cdr3_aa: CASTPPGGALSYGYTF; cdr3_nt: TGTGCCAGCACTCCCCCCGGGGGAGCACTGAGCTATGGCTACACCTTC
d_call: NA; v_call: TRBV20-1; clone_size: NA; j_call: TRBJ2-3; cdr3_aa: CSARDLGNTDTQYF; cdr3_nt: TGCAGTGCTAGAGACCTAGGTAACACAGATACGCAGTATTTT
d_call: TRBD1; v_call: TRBV5-1; clone_size: NA; j_call: TRBJ2-7; cdr3_aa: CASSPWTGEVYEQYF; cdr3_nt: TGCGCCAGCAGCCCTTGGACAGGGGAAGTCTACGAGCAGTACTTC
d_call: NA; v_call: TRBV7-8; clone_size: few; j_call: TRBJ1-4; cdr3_aa: CASSHYTNEKLFF; cdr3_nt: TGTGCCAGCAGCCATTATACTAATGAAAAACTGTTTTTT
d_call: NA; v_call: TRBV29-1; clone_size: NA; j_call: TRBJ2-7; cdr3_aa: CSVGLPSYEQYF; cdr3_nt: TGCAGCGTTGGCCTACCCTCCTACGAGCAGTACTTC